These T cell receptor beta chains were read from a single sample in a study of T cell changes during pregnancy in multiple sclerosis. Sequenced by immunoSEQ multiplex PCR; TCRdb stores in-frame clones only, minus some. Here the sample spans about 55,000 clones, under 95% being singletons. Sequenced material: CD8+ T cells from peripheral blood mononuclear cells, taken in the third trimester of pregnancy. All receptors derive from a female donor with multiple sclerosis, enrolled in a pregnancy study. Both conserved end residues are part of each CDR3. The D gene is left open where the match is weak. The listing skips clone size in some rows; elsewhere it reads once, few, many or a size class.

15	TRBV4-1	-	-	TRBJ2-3	TGCGCCAGCAGCCAAGCGCCCGGGAGCTCAGATACGCAGTATTTT	CASSQAPGSSDTQYF
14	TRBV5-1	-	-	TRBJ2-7	TGCGCCAGCAGCTTGGGCGGGGGACAAGACGAGCAGTACTTC	CASSLGGGQDEQYF
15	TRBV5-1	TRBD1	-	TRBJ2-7	TGCGCCAGCAGCTACCGGGGGACAGGGGCGTACGAGCAGTACTTC	CASSYRGTGAYEQYF
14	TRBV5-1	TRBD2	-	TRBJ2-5	TGCGCCAGCAGCGGAGCGGGAGGGCAAGAGACCCAGTACTTC	CASSGAGGQETQYF
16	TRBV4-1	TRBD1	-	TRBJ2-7	TGCGCCAGCAGCCCCTATGCGGGACAGGGTGCTTACGAGCAGTACTTC	CASSPYAGQGAYEQYF
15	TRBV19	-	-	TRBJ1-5	TGTGCCAGTGATTCAATGGGGGCGCATGGTCAGCCCCAGCATTTT	CASDSMGAHGQPQHF
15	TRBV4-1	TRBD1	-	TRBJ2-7	TGCGCCAGCAGATATCGCGGACAGGGGAGCTACGAGCAGTACTTC	CASRYRGQGSYEQYF
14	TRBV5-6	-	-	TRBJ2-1	TGTGCCAGCAGCTTGGACAGGGACTACAATGAGCAGTTCTTC	CASSLDRDYNEQFF
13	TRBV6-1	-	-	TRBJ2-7	TGTGCCAGCAGTGACGGGAGCTCCTACGAGCAGTACTTC	CASSDGSSYEQYF
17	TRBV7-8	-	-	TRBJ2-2	TGTGCCAGCAGCTACCGACCGGGGCGAGCGGGCACCGGGGAGCTGTTTTTT	CASSYRPGRAGTGELFF
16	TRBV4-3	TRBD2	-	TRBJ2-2	TGCGCCAGCAGCCACGACCGTGGAAGGGAGGGCGGGGAGCTGTTTTTT	CASSHDRGREGGELFF
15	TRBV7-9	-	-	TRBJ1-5	TGTGCCAGCAGCTTAGGACGGGCAGGGGATCAGCCCCAGCATTTT	CASSLGRAGDQPQHF
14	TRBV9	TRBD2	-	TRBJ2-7	TGTGCCAGCAGCGTAGACTTGGGGGAGGGCGAGCAGTACTTC	CASSVDLGEGEQYF
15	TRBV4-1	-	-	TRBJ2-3	TGCGCCAGCAGCCAATTGCCGGGAGATGGAGATACGCAGTATTTT	CASSQLPGDGDTQYF
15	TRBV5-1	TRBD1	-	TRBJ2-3	TGCGCCAGCAGCTTCGCGGACAGGGGGTCAGATACGCAGTATTTT	CASSFADRGSDTQYF
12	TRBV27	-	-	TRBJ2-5	TGTGCCAGCAGTTCCGCGGAAGAGACCCAGTACTTC	CASSSAEETQYF
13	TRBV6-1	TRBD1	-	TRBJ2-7	TGTGCCAGAGTTTCGTGGACAGGGCACGAGCAGTACTTC	CARVSWTGHEQYF
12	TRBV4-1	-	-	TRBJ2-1	TGCGCCAGCAGCATTAAAAGGGGTGAGCAGTTCTTC	CASSIKRGEQFF
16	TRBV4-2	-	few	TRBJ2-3	TGTGCCAGCAGCCAATCACGAGGGACTGGCACAGATACGCAGTATTTT	CASSQSRGTGTDTQYF
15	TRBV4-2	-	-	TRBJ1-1	TGTGCCAGCAGCGGACACAGGGAAGGGAACACTGAAGCTTTCTTT	CASSGHREGNTEAFF
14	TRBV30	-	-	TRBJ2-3	TGTGCCTGGAGAGGGGATTCGAGCACAGATACGCAGTATTTT	CAWRGDSSTDTQYF
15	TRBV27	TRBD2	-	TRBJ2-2	TGTGCCAGCAGTCTAGCGGCTTCGAACACCGGGGAGCTGTTTTTT	CASSLAASNTGELFF
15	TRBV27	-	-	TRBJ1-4	TGTGCCACCTCCGATCGGCGGGCAACTAATGAAAAACTGTTTTTT	CATSDRRATNEKLFF
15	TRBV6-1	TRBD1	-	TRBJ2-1	TGTGCCAGCAGTGAAGACAGGGGGCGGTACAATGAGCAGTTCTTC	CASSEDRGRYNEQFF
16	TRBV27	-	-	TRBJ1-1	TGTGCCAGCAGTTTAGGGGGGGGCAGATTGTACACTGAAGCTTTCTTT	CASSLGGGRLYTEAFF
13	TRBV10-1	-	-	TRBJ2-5	TGCGCCAGCAGTGAGACTTTACAAGAGACCCAGTACTTC	CASSETLQETQYF
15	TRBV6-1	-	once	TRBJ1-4	TGTGCCAGCAGTGAAGGGAGAGGGGAGGGTGAAAAACTGTTTTTT	CASSEGRGEGEKLFF
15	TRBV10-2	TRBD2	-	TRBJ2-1	TGCGCCAGCAGAGCCCCCGGGACTAGCTCCAATGAGCAGTTCTTC	CASRAPGTSSNEQFF
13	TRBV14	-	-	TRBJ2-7	TGTGCCAGCAGCCAAGTGCACGGCTACGAGCAGTACTTC	CASSQVHGYEQYF
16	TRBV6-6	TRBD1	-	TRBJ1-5	TGTGCCAGCAGTTACTCGACAGGGGATAGCAATCAGCCCCAGCATTTT	CASSYSTGDSNQPQHF
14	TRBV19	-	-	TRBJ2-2	TGTGCCAGTAGTATAGATCGGGAGACCGGGGAGCTGTTTTTT	CASSIDRETGELFF
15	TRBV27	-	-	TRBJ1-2	TGTGCCAGCAGTCTCCAGCCGGGACATCTATATGGCTACACCTTC	CASSLQPGHLYGYTF
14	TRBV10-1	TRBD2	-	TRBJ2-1	TGCGCCAGCAGTAGCGGGAGGCCCCCACGGGAGCAGTTCTTC	CASSSGRPPREQFF
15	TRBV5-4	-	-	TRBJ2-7	TGTGCCAGCAGCTTGAACTGGGGGGAAAAGCGCGAGCAGTACTTC	CASSLNWGEKREQYF
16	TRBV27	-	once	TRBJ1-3	TGTGCCAGCAGTGGGGGGGGGTTTGGCTCTGGAAACACCATATATTTT	CASSGGGFGSGNTIYF
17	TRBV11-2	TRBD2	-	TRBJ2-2	TGTGCCACTACGACTTTGGCGGGAGGGCCTATCACCGGGGAGCTGTTTTTT	CATTTLAGGPITGELFF
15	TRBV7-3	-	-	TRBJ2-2	TGTGCCAGCAGCTTAATTGCGGGCAACACCGGGGAGCTGTTTTTT	CASSLIAGNTGELFF
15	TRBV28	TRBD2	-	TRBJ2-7	TGTGCCAGCAGGGGTGGTTCTAGCGGAACCTACGAGCAGTACTTC	CASRGGSSGTYEQYF
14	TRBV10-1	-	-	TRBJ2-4	TGCGCCAGCAGACCCATCAGTCCCAAAAACATTCAGTACTTC	CASRPISPKNIQYF
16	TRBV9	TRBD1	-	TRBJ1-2	TGTGCCAGCAGCGTAGACGGGACAGGGGGCAGGGGTGGCTACACCTTC	CASSVDGTGGRGGYTF
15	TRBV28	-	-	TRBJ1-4	TGTGCCAGCAGTTTATCGTTCCAAAGCGGTGAAAAACTGTTTTTT	CASSLSFQSGEKLFF
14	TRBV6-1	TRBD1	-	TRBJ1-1	TGTGCCAGCAGTGGCAGGGGGATGGGGACTGAAGCTTTCTTT	CASSGRGMGTEAFF
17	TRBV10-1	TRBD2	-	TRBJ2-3	TGCGCCAGCAGTGAGTCCCTAGCGGCGGATAGCACAGATACGCAGTATTTT	CASSESLAADSTDTQYF
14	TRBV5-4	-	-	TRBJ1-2	TGTGCCAGCAGCTTGGCCGTAGGGGCAGGAGGCTACACCTTC	CASSLAVGAGGYTF
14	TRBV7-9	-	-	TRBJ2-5	TGTGCCAGCAGCCCGGTTCTGTCGCAAGAGACCCAGTACTTC	CASSPVLSQETQYF